The rows below give T cell receptor beta chains drawn from one sample of a study of T-cell reconstitution after alpha-beta-depleted transplantation in children. TCRdb redid the calling of the PCR reads with MiXCR, one entry per CDR3 protein. This table has some 220,000 distinct CDR3 sequences, around 9.6% appearing once. The source material was PBMCs from the stem cell graft donor, sampled from the stem cell graft. These receptors all stem from a human donor who donated a stem cell graft to a child with acute lymphoblastic leukemia. Each CDR3 is given with its conserved first and last residue.

v_call	cdr3_aa
TRBV6-5	CASSHDYEQYF
TRBV5-5	CASSQGTSGGAGELFF
TRBV4-2	CASSQTTSGGTYNEQFF
TRBV7-9	CASRPGTAEETQYF
TRBV27	CASSVQGANGYTF
TRBV15	CATSSGELYGYTF
TRBV12-3/TRBV12-4	CASSLRGEQYF
TRBV6-2/TRBV6-3	CASSSNSPYNEQFF
TRBV7-2	CASSGLVLEQFF
TRBV3-1	CASSQVWSGDTEAFF
TRBV13	CASSDRGRGADQPQHF
TRBV20-1	CSATDQGGYGYTF
TRBV7-6	CASSLGPPGYEDTQYF
TRBV20-1	CSAWDMGHYGYTF
TRBV5-1	CASSFFDAPTAQYF
TRBV25-1	CASSEYHSTDTQYF
TRBV29-1	CSVVHSPDWGEQFF
TRBV20-1	CSASPGQGMNEQFF
TRBV7-2	CASSPGQSGELFF
TRBV5-1	CASSPWGGNTEAFF
TRBV19	CASNGGVGNTGELFF
TRBV10-3	CAINQGIAGNTIYF
TRBV12-3/TRBV12-4	CASSFLRPSSYNEQFF
TRBV7-7	CASSPSGGSHNEQFF
TRBV27	CASSLSVGYEQYF